This is a list of T cell receptor beta chains from one sample in a study of blood T cell repertoires in COVID-19. The protocol was immunoSEQ multiplex PCR, while the TCRdb copy is restricted to in-frame clones and leaves out a portion. The sample records about 70,000 clones, 70% to 90% being singletons. Source material: peripheral blood. The receptors stem from a woman in her seventies with acute or convalescent COVID-19. Each CDR3 is given with its conserved first and last residue. D genes are given only for firm matches. The size entry is marked missing in some rows and otherwise reads once, few, many or a size class.

.	15	.	TRBV6-5	TRBJ1-2	TGTGCCAGCACTCTCAGCCATGCGACGGGGTATGGCTACACCTTC	CASTLSHATGYGYTF
.	13	.	TRBV5-1	TRBJ1-4	TGCGCCACCTCCCGAGGGTCTAATGAAAAACTGTTTTTT	CATSRGSNEKLFF
.	14	.	TRBV28	TRBJ1-2	TGTGCCAGCAACCGTCAGGTCTTGAACTATGGCTACACCTTC	CASNRQVLNYGYTF
.	13	TRBD1	TRBV28	TRBJ1-1	TGTGCCAGCAGTGGGACAGTCAACACTGAAGCTTTCTTT	CASSGTVNTEAFF
once	15	.	TRBV2	TRBJ2-7	TGTGCCAGCACCGCGCCGACAACTAGCTCCTACGAGCAGTACTTC	CASTAPTTSSYEQYF
.	14	TRBD1	TRBV6-5	TRBJ1-2	TGTGCCAGCAGTTACAGGACAGGGGGCTACGGCTACACCTTC	CASSYRTGGYGYTF
.	15	TRBD1	TRBV6-4	TRBJ1-1	TGTGCCAGCAGTGACTCCCCAGGGGGGAACACTGAAGCTTTCTTT	CASSDSPGGNTEAFF
.	14	.	TRBV25-1	TRBJ2-7	TGTGCCAGCAGTGAACCCGGGGAGATATACGAGCAGTACTTC	CASSEPGEIYEQYF
.	14	TRBD2	TRBV18	TRBJ2-1	TGTGCCAGCTCACTCGCGGGAGGGCATAATGAGCAGTTCTTC	CASSLAGGHNEQFF
.	13	.	TRBV28	TRBJ1-2	TGTGCCAGCAAAAACAGCCTCTCCCATGGCTACACCTTC	CASKNSLSHGYTF
once	13	.	TRBV7-3	TRBJ2-5	TGTGCCAGCAGCGACACACTGACAGAGACCCAGTACTTC	CASSDTLTETQYF
.	13	TRBD2	TRBV12-3/TRBV12-4	TRBJ2-7	TGTGCCAGCAGTTTGGGACTACGCTACGAGCAGTACTTC	CASSLGLRYEQYF
.	15	TRBD1	TRBV5-1	TRBJ2-3	TGCGCCAGCAGCTCGGGACAGGGCCCTGGAGATACGCAGTATTTT	CASSSGQGPGDTQYF
.	14	TRBD1	TRBV6-6	TRBJ1-1	TGTGCCAGCAGAACAGGGGGCGGGTTCGCTGAAGCTTTCTTT	CASRTGGGFAEAFF
few	13	.	TRBV5-5	TRBJ1-1	TGTGCCAGCAGCCTGGGTGGGGGGGTCGAAGCTTTCTTT	CASSLGGGVEAFF
.	15	.	TRBV9	TRBJ1-1	TGTGCCAGCAGCGTAGGACCCGAGGGTGGCACTGAAGCTTTCTTT	CASSVGPEGGTEAFF
.	15	TRBD2	TRBV6-2/TRBV6-3	TRBJ2-1	TGTGCCAGCAGTGACGGACTAGCGGGAGGGAATGAGCAGTTCTTC	CASSDGLAGGNEQFF
.	13	.	TRBV28	TRBJ1-5	TGTGCCAGCAGTTTAGGGAGGCCCCAGCCCCAGCATTTT	CASSLGRPQPQHF
.	14	TRBD2	TRBV11-2	TRBJ2-3	TGTGCCAGCAGCTCGGGACTAGTAACAGATACGCAGTATTTT	CASSSGLVTDTQYF
.	15	.	TRBV6-2/TRBV6-3	TRBJ1-6	TGTGCCAGCAGTTATCGGAGCTCCTATAATTCACCCCTCCACTTT	CASSYRSSYNSPLHF
.	14	.	TRBV5-1	TRBJ1-1	TGCGCCAGCAGCTTACGGGACTTTGGCACTGAAGCTTTCTTT	CASSLRDFGTEAFF
.	12	.	TRBV9	TRBJ2-1	TGTGCCAGCAGGAGTAGCGGCGGTGAGCAGTTCTTC	CASRSSGGEQFF
.	13	.	TRBV12-3/TRBV12-4	TRBJ1-1	TGTGCCAGCAGTCCAGGGCGCGACACTGAAGCTTTCTTT	CASSPGRDTEAFF
few	15	.	TRBV29-1	TRBJ1-3	TGCAGCACCCTTCAGGGGACCAACTCTGGAAACACCATATATTTT	CSTLQGTNSGNTIYF
.	14	TRBD2	TRBV6-5	TRBJ2-7	TGTGCCAGCCGGGGAAGGCTAGCGGCTTACGAGCAGTACTTC	CASRGRLAAYEQYF
.	16	.	TRBV9	TRBJ2-3	TGTGCCAGCAGCGTAGGAAACGGGAAGGGCACAGATACGCAGTATTTT	CASSVGNGKGTDTQYF
.	12	.	TRBV10-3	TRBJ2-7	TGTGCCATCAGTGAGTACAGGGTCGAGCAGTACTTC	CAISEYRVEQYF
.	14	TRBD1	TRBV5-1	TRBJ2-7	TGCGCCAGCAGTTGGGGGACAGGGGGCGGCGAGCAGTACTTC	CASSWGTGGGEQYF
.	13	TRBD1	TRBV2	TRBJ2-7	TGTGCCAGCAACCCAGGGGGCGCGTCCGAGCAGTACTTC	CASNPGGASEQYF
.	11	.	TRBV7-2	TRBJ1-3	TGTGCCAGCACTCCTAGAGATACCATATATTTT	CASTPRDTIYF
.	16	TRBD1	TRBV9	TRBJ1-1	TGTGCCAGCAGCGTAGGAGACAGGGGAGTGGCCACTGAAGCTTTCTTT	CASSVGDRGVATEAFF
.	13	TRBD1	TRBV6-5	TRBJ1-2	TGTGCCGTACGGACAGGGCCTAACTATGGCTACACCTTC	CAVRTGPNYGYTF
.	15	TRBD1	TRBV18	TRBJ2-2	TGTGCCAGCTCATCGGGGACAGTAAACACCGGGGAGCTGTTTTTT	CASSSGTVNTGELFF
.	16	.	TRBV3-1/TRBV3-2	TRBJ1-2	TGTGCCAGCAGCCAAGAAGGGGCAGGAGTGAACTATGGCTACACCTTC	CASSQEGAGVNYGYTF
.	16	TRBD2	TRBV10-3	TRBJ2-7	TGTGCCATCAGTTCGGTGGAAGCGGGAGTTAGCTACGAGCAGTACTTC	CAISSVEAGVSYEQYF
few	15	.	TRBV20-1	TRBJ1-5	TGCAGTGCTAGTCAGACCGGCAGGGGATATCAGCCCCAGCATTTT	CSASQTGRGYQPQHF
.	14	TRBD1	TRBV3-1/TRBV3-2	TRBJ1-3	TGTGCCAGCAGCTTCCGGGACAGGGGGGACACCATATATTTT	CASSFRDRGDTIYF
.	16	.	TRBV6-1	TRBJ1-1	TGTGCCAGCAGTGAAGCCCTCCTGGGGCAGAACACTGAAGCTTTCTTT	CASSEALLGQNTEAFF
.	12	.	TRBV5-5	TRBJ1-6	TGTGCCAGCAGATCTGAGGTTTCACCCCTCCACTTT	CASRSEVSPLHF
.	18	TRBD1	TRBV5-1	TRBJ2-7	TGCGCCAGCAGCTTGGTTAGTGGAGTGACAGGGGCTGAGGACGAGCAGTACTTC	CASSLVSGVTGAEDEQYF
.	13	.	TRBV7-9	TRBJ1-1	TGTGCCAGCAGCTTAGGAGGCAGCACTGAAGCTTTCTTT	CASSLGGSTEAFF
.	16	TRBD1	TRBV28	TRBJ2-7	TGTGCCAGCAGCCCCGGGGGTGACAGGGGTTCCTACGAGCAGTACTTC	CASSPGGDRGSYEQYF
.	14	TRBD1	TRBV7-9	TRBJ1-1	TGTGCCAGCAGCTTTAAGGGGGCGAACACTGAAGCTTTCTTT	CASSFKGANTEAFF
.	14	.	TRBV10-3	TRBJ1-6	TGTGCCATCAGTGAGGCAGCCAGCGATTCACCCCTCCACTTT	CAISEAASDSPLHF
.	13	.	TRBV7-3	TRBJ2-5	TGTGCCAGCAGCTTGGGGCGGCAAGAGACCCAGTACTTC	CASSLGRQETQYF
once	15	TRBD1	TRBV7-3	TRBJ2-2	TGTGCCAGCAGCCCGGGGACAGCGAACACCGGGGAGCTGTTTTTT	CASSPGTANTGELFF
.	13	.	TRBV12-3/TRBV12-4	TRBJ1-1	TGTGCCAGCAGTTTGAGTCAGGGGCTGATAGCTTTCTTT	CASSLSQGLIAFF
.	13	.	TRBV20-1	TRBJ2-7	TGCAGTGCTAGTGATAGCGGAAACTACGAGCAGTACTTC	CSASDSGNYEQYF
once	15	.	TRBV19	TRBJ1-5	TGTGCCAGTAGTATGAGAGGGCAGGGCAATCAGCCCCAGCATTTT	CASSMRGQGNQPQHF
.	15	TRBD2	TRBV19	TRBJ2-3	TGTGCCAGTAGTTCCTATAGCGGGAGGAGAGATACGCAGTATTTT	CASSSYSGRRDTQYF
.	17	TRBD1	TRBV28	TRBJ2-7	TGTGCCAGCAGTTCCTTCGGGACAGGGGGCGCGGGGGGGGAGCAGTACTTC	CASSSFGTGGAGGEQYF
.	13	.	TRBV5-6	TRBJ2-3	TGTGCCAGCAGCCCCCAGGGCACAGATACGCAGTATTTT	CASSPQGTDTQYF
.	15	TRBD1	TRBV7-9	TRBJ2-5	TGTGCCAGCAGCTTAGCTGGGACAGGACAAGAGACCCAGTACTTC	CASSLAGTGQETQYF
once	16	TRBD1	TRBV6-1	TRBJ2-5	TGTGCCAGCAGTGAAACTTTGGCAGGGGGCGAAAAGACCCAGTACTTC	CASSETLAGGEKTQYF
.	15	.	TRBV5-1	TRBJ1-1	TGCGCCAGCAGCCTTCCAGGGGCCCAGAACACTGAAGCTTTCTTT	CASSLPGAQNTEAFF
.	18	TRBD2	TRBV5-1	TRBJ2-2	TGCGCCAGCAGCTTGGTCCGACTAGCGGGGGTCTCCACCGGGGAGCTGTTTTTT	CASSLVRLAGVSTGELFF
.	13	TRBD1	TRBV30	TRBJ2-3	TGTGCCTGGGTCGTAGGGGGCGCAGATACGCAGTATTTT	CAWVVGGADTQYF
few	18	.	TRBV7-8	TRBJ2-3	TGTGCCAGCAGCTACTACCGGGTCCGCGTAACTAGCACAGATACGCAGTATTTT	CASSYYRVRVTSTDTQYF
.	13	.	TRBV7-3	TRBJ1-2	TGTGCCAGCAGCTACGGTCGCGTCGGTGGCTACACCTTC	CASSYGRVGGYTF